This TCR beta chain derives from a study of cytomegalovirus exposure and HLA in healthy donors. Some clones are missing from TCRdb's copy, which holds only in-frame ones; the method was immunoSEQ multiplex PCR. Here the sample spans 150,000 to 200,000 clones, about 90% being singletons. Trimming left V 0 bases short and J 2 bases short, with 13 bases between. The CDR3 has 16 residues. Germline V gene sequence: CDR1 LGHNA, CDR2 YSLEER. The gene calls are TRBV4-3 and TRBJ1-2; the D gene is possibly TRBD1 (6 bases). This clonotype was obtained from a woman aged 18-29 years in good health and CMV-seropositive. Material: PBMCs. DNA of the CDR3: TGCGCCAGCAGCCAAGATGGGGAGGGGGTGAACTATGGCTACACCTTC. This sequence encodes CASSQDGEGVNYGYTF.